A single sample gave rise to the 27 T cell receptor beta chains below, sequenced in a study of cytomegalovirus exposure and HLA in healthy donors. The PCR employed 60 Vbeta primers together with 13 Jbeta primers. Method: immunoSEQ multiplex PCR; TCRdb's copy keeps in-frame clones and lacks some. The data hold fewer than 350,000 clones, with roughly 90% observed a single time. Sequenced: PBMCs. The receptors were sampled from a woman aged 18-29 years in good health and CMV-seronegative.

This rearrangement joins TRBV5-1 to TRBJ1-1; D is possibly TRBD1 (5 bases). The V gene lost 5 bases and the J gene lost 1 base, with 12 bases spanning the gap. The CDR3 contains 14 residues. The V gene's germline CDR1 is SGHRS and CDR2 YFSETQ. The CDR3 loop is CASRPAGPNTEAFF. CDR3 sequence (DNA): TGCGCCAGCAGACCGGCAGGGCCGAACACTGAAGCTTTCTTT. The full variable domain, with the rest looked up from reference TRBV5-1 and TRBJ1-1, is KAGVTQTPRYLIKTRGQQVTLSCSPISGHRSVSWYQQTPGQGLQFLFEYFSETQRNKGNFPGRFSGRQFSNSRSEMNVSTLELGDSALYLCASRPAGPNTEAFFGQGTRLTVV.

V is TRBV5-1 and J is TRBJ2-5; TRBD2 aligns across 7 bases. Germline CDR1 and CDR2: SGHRS and YFSETQ. The CDR3 sequence is 16 residues long. The ends lost 4 bases at V and 7 bases at J; junction bases unmatched: 16. The CDR3 region is CASSPLAGVGSGTQYF. The CDR3 DNA reads as TGCGCCAGCAGCCCCTTGGCGGGGGTAGGTTCCGGGACCCAGTACTTC.

In this sample, this clone turned up many times. V usage is TRBV6-4 and J usage is TRBJ2-6; TRBD2 is a possible D gene (5 bases). Germline assignment: CDR1 MRHNA and CDR2 SNTAGT. The CDR3 has 17 amino acids. Trimming removed 7 bases at V and 0 bases at J, with 16 bases between. The CDR3 bases are TGTGCCAGCACCGAGAGTGAGGGCGGCTCTGGGGCCAACGTCCTGACTTTC. It translates to CASTESEGGSGANVLTF.

This chain uses TRBV7-6 with TRBJ2-1; D perhaps matches TRBD2 (6 bases). CDR1 is SGHVS, CDR2 FNYEAQ, per germline. The ends were cut back, 1 base at V and 8 bases at J, with 12 bases in the middle. The CDR3 sequence is 14 residues long. The CDR3 spells CASSLVTGGDEQFF. The CDR3 nucleotides read TGTGCCAGCAGCTTAGTCACAGGAGGGGATGAGCAGTTCTTC.

V and J are TRBV2 and TRBJ1-2; 10 bases fit TRBD1. Germline CDR1 and CDR2: SNHLY and FYNNEI. The ends lost 6 bases at V and 3 bases at J; junction bases unmatched: 4. CDR3 length: 14 residues. The CDR3 coding sequence is TGTGCCAGCAGGGAGGACAGGGGGTACTATGGCTACACCTTC. Its translation is CASREDRGYYGYTF.

J is TRBJ2-2 and V is TRBV7-3; D perhaps matches TRBD2 (5 bases). This CDR3 has 16 residues. CDR1 SGHTA and CDR2 FQGTGA come from the germline V gene. V was pared by 5 bases and J by 0 bases, with 13 bases between. CDR3 amino acids: CASSRSGGSNTGELFF. CDR3 in DNA: TGTGCCAGCAGCCGTTCTGGCGGGTCGAACACCGGGGAGCTGTTTTTT.

The V gene is TRBV13, the J gene TRBJ2-7, with a tentative D call TRBD1 (6 bases). V was clipped by 5 bases and J by 3 bases, with 17 bases between them. Germline values: CDR1 PRHDT, CDR2 FYEKMQ (reference sequence). The CDR3 consists of 15 residues. Here the CDR3 DNA reads TGTGCCAGCAGCCACCGTTTATCAGGGGTCTACGAGCAGTACTTC. Protein product: CASSHRLSGVYEQYF. The whole variable domain, filled in from reference TRBV13 and TRBJ2-7, reads AAGVIQSPRHLIKEKRETATLKCYPIPRHDTVYWYQQGPGQDPQFLISFYEKMQSDKGSIPDRFSAQQFSDYHSELNMSSLELGDSALYFCASSHRLSGVYEQYFGPGTRLTVT.

The chain couples TRBV6-5 to TRBJ1-1, with unresolved D. Germline V gene sequence: CDR1 MNHEY, CDR2 SVGAGI. The CDR3 is 12 amino acids. Trimming took 6 bases from V and 10 from J, leaving 15 bases between them. CDR3: CASREPAGRAFF. In nucleotides, the CDR3 is TGTGCCAGCAGGGAACCGGCGGGTAGAGCTTTCTTT.

The rearrangement joins TRBV2 to TRBJ1-1, with D perhaps matching TRBD1 (5 bases). Germline CDR1 SNHLY, CDR2 FYNNEI. V was clipped by 5 bases and J by 1 base, with 14 bases between them. The CDR3 spans 15 residues. For the CDR3, the DNA is TGTGCCAGCAGTATCCAGGGCCACGAGAACACTGAAGCTTTCTTT. Encoded protein: CASSIQGHENTEAFF.

This rearrangement joins TRBV29-1 to TRBJ1-3, with 8 bases lining up with TRBD1. J lost 0 bases, V lost 4 bases, and 5 bases had no gene match. The CDR3 covers 15 residues. Germline lookup yields CDR1 SQVTM and CDR2 ANQGSEA. The CDR3: CSVGPGGSSGNTIYF. CDR3 coding DNA: TGCAGCGTTGGACCAGGGGGCAGCTCTGGAAACACCATATATTTT.

The chain employs TRBV27 and TRBJ2-7, with 10 bases lining up with TRBD2. This CDR3 is 18 amino acids long. Germline CDR1 reads MNHEY; CDR2 reads SMNVEV (reference sequence). J lost 2 bases, V lost 5 bases, and 15 bases had no gene match. CDR3 nucleotide sequence: TGTGCCAGCAGTCTCTCGGGCAGCGGGGGGGCGAAGACCTACGAGCAGTACTTC. Translated: CASSLSGSGGAKTYEQYF.

The rearrangement joins TRBV7-3 to TRBJ2-1, with TRBD1 as a possible D gene (7 bases). The CDR3 spans 13 residues. Germline V gene lookup returns CDR1 SGHTA and CDR2 FQGTGA. The ends were cut back, 3 bases at V and 9 bases at J, with 12 bases in the middle. DNA for the CDR3: TGTGCCAGCAGCTTGGAGGGGGCGACTGAGCAGTTCTTC. Translation gives CASSLEGATEQFF.

This chain connects TRBV2 to TRBJ2-1, with 9 positions matching TRBD1. CDR1 is SNHLY, CDR2 FYNNEI, per germline. With V trimmed by 7 bases and J by 5 bases, 9 bases remained unmatched. The CDR3 spans 15 residues. CDR3: CASKIERTGDNEQFF. The CDR3 DNA reads TGTGCCAGCAAGATTGAGAGGACAGGGGACAATGAGCAGTTCTTC.

The chain combines TRBV5-1 with TRBJ1-2, with D perhaps TRBD1 (5 bases). CDR1 SGHRS and CDR2 YFSETQ come from the germline V gene. V gave up 0 bases and J gave up 6 bases, with 18 bases separating them. The CDR3 sequence is 16 residues long. DNA of the CDR3: TGCGCCAGCAGCTTGGCCGGCGCTTACGGGGGAAATGGCTACACCTTC. Its translation is CASSLAGAYGGNGYTF.

The chain employs TRBV30 and TRBJ2-3; the D gene is possibly TRBD2 (5 bases). V lost 0 bases to trimming and J lost 8 bases, with 9 bases between them. Germline CDR1 GTSNPN, CDR2 SVGIG (reference sequence). CDR3 length equals 12 residues. The CDR3 DNA is TGTGCCTGGAGTGTAATGGAGGTTACGCAGTATTTT. It codes for CAWSVMEVTQYF.

The rearrangement joins TRBV6-1 to TRBJ2-7; D may be TRBD1 (6 bases). Trimming took 4 bases from V and 3 from J, leaving 10 bases between them. This CDR3 is 13 amino acids long. Germline V gene sequence: CDR1 MNHNS, CDR2 SASEGT. CDR3 in amino acids: CASSVTGFYEQYF. CDR3 coding DNA: TGTGCCAGCAGTGTTACAGGGTTCTACGAGCAGTACTTC.

The chain recombines TRBV5-1 with TRBJ1-3, with D perhaps TRBD1 (5 bases). Germline V gene lookup returns CDR1 SGHRS and CDR2 YFSETQ. The CDR3 runs 17 residues. V lost 1 base, J lost 0 bases, and 14 bases lay in between. The CDR3 DNA sequence: TGCGCCAGCAGCTTGTCGTTGACAGCAAGCTCTGGAAACACCATATATTTT. Translating it yields CASSLSLTASSGNTIYF.

J is TRBJ1-1 and V is TRBV6-5; D is possibly TRBD1 (6 bases). CDR1 and CDR2 (germline): MNHEY, SVGAGI. The CDR3 consists of 13 residues. With 7 bases removed from V and 3 bases from J, the gap between germline ends came to 12 bases. In DNA, the CDR3 is TGTGCCAGCAAACAGGGTAGGGACACTGAAGCTTTCTTT. This sequence encodes CASKQGRDTEAFF.

The gene calls are TRBV5-1 and TRBJ2-3; D is perhaps TRBD2 (7 bases). V lost 1 base and J lost 6, with 15 bases in between. This CDR3 spans 15 amino acids. Germline V gene data show CDR1 as SGHRS and CDR2 as YFSETQ. The CDR3 coding sequence is TGCGCCAGCAGCTTGTCTTGGGGGGGCAGGGATACGCAGTATTTT. As protein: CASSLSWGGRDTQYF.

V and J are TRBV4-1 and TRBJ2-2; perhaps TRBD1 as D (6 bases). This CDR3 has 16 amino acids. Germline V CDR1 and CDR2: MGHRA, YSYEKL. The V and J ends lost 0 bases and 0 bases respectively, with 8 bases between them. The DNA of the CDR3 is TGCGCCAGCAGCCAAGAAGGACAGTCGAACACCGGGGAGCTGTTTTTT. Translated: CASSQEGQSNTGELFF.

The rearrangement joins TRBV10-3 to TRBJ2-7; possible D gene TRBD1, 5 bases. This CDR3 region has 14 residues. Germline lookup yields CDR1 ENHRY and CDR2 SYGVKD. V lost 6 bases, J lost 7 bases, and 19 bases lay in between. The CDR3 sequence: CAIRNRRESGEQYF. In DNA, the CDR3 is TGTGCCATCAGAAACAGGCGCGAGAGTGGGGAGCAGTACTTC.

This chain joins TRBV4-1 and TRBJ1-2; 10 nucleotides line up with TRBD1. Germline V CDR1 and CDR2: MGHRA, YSYEKL. CDR3 length equals 13 residues. V lost 5 bases and J lost 8; bases outside the gene matches: 5. The CDR3 nucleotides are TGCGCCAGCAGCAAAGGGACAGGGGCGGGCTACACCTTC. Residues: CASSKGTGAGYTF.

J is TRBJ1-2 and V is TRBV7-9, with TRBD1 matching over 9 bases. This CDR3 spans 15 amino acids. J lost 6 bases, V lost 2 bases, and 7 bases had no gene match. Germline V gene lookup returns CDR1 SEHNR and CDR2 FQNEAQ (reference sequence). The chain's CDR3 is CASSLPWTGEHGYTF. The CDR3 region has the DNA TGTGCCAGCAGCTTACCTTGGACAGGGGAACATGGCTACACCTTC.

The J gene is TRBJ2-1, the V gene TRBV11-2; 7 bases align to TRBD1. The CDR3 is made up of 15 amino acids. V lost 5 bases, J lost 0 bases, and 4 bases stayed unmatched. Per germline, CDR1 SGHAT and CDR2 FQNNGV. In nucleotides, the CDR3 is TGTGCCAGCAGCGTCGAGGGGGCCTCCTACAATGAGCAGTTCTTC. Protein sequence: CASSVEGASYNEQFF.

This clone was seen a single time. The rearrangement joins TRBV6-6 to TRBJ2-5, with D possibly being TRBD2 (5 bases). The end of the DNA fits TRBJ2-7 better, so the J call may be wrong. This CDR3 region has 12 residues. Per the germline V gene, CDR1 is MNHNY and CDR2 is SVGAGI (reference sequence). The CDR3 nucleotides read TGTGCCAGCTCGTCAGCGGTCTACGAGCAGTACTTC. This translates into CASSSAVYEQYF.

The chain has TRBV6-4 and TRBJ2-3; the D gene is possibly TRBD2 (5 bases). This CDR3 is built from 14 residues. CDR1 MRHNA and CDR2 SNTAGT come from the germline V gene. Between the trimmed V and J ends, which lost 5 bases and 2 bases, there was a span of 11 bases. In DNA, the CDR3 is TGTGCCAGCAGTCCCGACGGGGTCACAGATACGCAGTATTTT. Translating it yields CASSPDGVTDTQYF.

The V gene is TRBV4-1, the J gene TRBJ2-3, with a tentative D call TRBD2 (5 bases). The CDR3 loop spans 16 amino acids. Trimming removed 1 base from V and 4 bases from J, with 15 bases in between. The germline V gene has CDR1 MGHRA and CDR2 YSYEKL. As DNA, the CDR3 is TGCGCCAGCAGCCAAGTCGAGGCTAGCAGTTCAGATACGCAGTATTTT. It translates to CASSQVEASSSDTQYF.